This is a list of T cell receptor beta chains from one sample in a study of cytomegalovirus exposure and HLA in healthy donors. The assay was immunoSEQ multiplex PCR, and TCRdb's table has in-frame clones only and misses some. The data hold 150,000 to 200,000 clones, with 75% to 90% observed a single time. Sequencing used PBMCs. These TCRs come from a man between 18 and 29 years old in good health and CMV-seropositive. CDR3s include the opening cysteine and the closing phenylalanine or tryptophan. A D gene is named only where the DNA matches it firmly. Size tells how often a clone was seen (once, few, many) or the class of an expanded clone, and some rows leave it out.

>TRBV7-9|TRBD1|-|TRBJ1-2
CSSSSTGDGYTF
TGTTCCAGCAGCTCGACAGGGGATGGCTACACCTTC
>TRBV6-1|-|-|TRBJ2-7
CASRSTGSYEQYF
TGTGCCAGCAGATCAACAGGGTCCTACGAGCAGTACTTC
>TRBV6-5|-|-|TRBJ1-2
CASPGQNYGYTF
TGTGCCAGCCCTGGCCAGAACTATGGCTACACCTTC
>TRBV9|-|-|TRBJ1-2
CASSAGFTGTYGYTF
TGTGCCAGCAGCGCAGGGTTCACGGGGACTTATGGCTACACCTTC
>TRBV6-1|-|-|TRBJ2-1
CASSLVPREQFF
TGTGCCAGCAGCCTCGTCCCTAGGGAGCAGTTCTTC
>TRBV9|TRBD2|-|TRBJ2-3
CASSETSGGLGTDTQYF
TGTGCCAGCAGCGAGACTAGCGGGGGACTCGGCACAGATACGCAGTATTTT
>TRBV7-9|-|once|TRBJ1-6
CASSPGRLNSPLHF
TGTGCCAGCAGCCCAGGCAGGCTTAATTCACCCCTCCACTTT
>TRBV7-6|TRBD2|-|TRBJ2-2
CASSLAVAGSNTGELFF
TGTGCCAGCAGCTTAGCGGTAGCGGGGTCGAACACCGGGGAGCTGTTTTTT
>TRBV4-1|-|once|TRBJ1-4
CASSQSLTNEKLFF
TGCGCCAGCAGCCAATCCTTAACTAATGAAAAACTGTTTTTT
>TRBV7-9|TRBD2|-|TRBJ2-1
CATTAGGLNEQFF
TGTGCCACCACCGCGGGGGGGCTCAATGAGCAGTTCTTC
>TRBV7-2|-|-|TRBJ2-2
CASSFRFIGLNTGELFF
TGTGCCAGCAGCTTCCGATTTATAGGACTGAACACCGGGGAGCTGTTTTTT
>TRBV11-2|TRBD1|-|TRBJ1-2
CASSLVPGTVSGYTF
TGTGCCAGCAGCTTAGTACCCGGGACAGTTTCCGGCTACACCTTC
>TRBV7-7|TRBD1|once|TRBJ2-2
CASSLRTGGLYAGELFF
TGTGCCAGCAGCCTCAGGACAGGGGGCCTTTATGCCGGGGAGCTGTTTTTT
>TRBV5-1|-|few|TRBJ1-1
CASSKEMNTEAFF
TGCGCCAGCAGTAAGGAGATGAACACTGAAGCTTTCTTT
>TRBV19|-|-|TRBJ2-1
CATEGAGYNEQFF
TGTGCCACGGAGGGGGCGGGATACAATGAGCAGTTCTTC
>TRBV25-1|TRBD1|-|TRBJ1-1
CPGGQGGTEAFF
TGTCCGGGGGGACAGGGGGGCACTGAAGCTTTCTTT
>TRBV25-1|TRBD1|once|TRBJ1-2
CASSESKGQGYYGYTF
TGTGCCAGCAGTGAATCCAAAGGACAGGGATACTATGGCTACACCTTC
>TRBV27|-|few|TRBJ2-2
CASSLSNLYAGELFF
TGTGCCAGCAGTTTATCGAACCTCTACGCCGGGGAGCTGTTTTTT
>TRBV6-1|TRBD1|-|TRBJ1-4
CASSEALGGGEKLFF
TGTGCCAGCAGTGAAGCGCTAGGAGGGGGCGAAAAACTGTTTTTT
>TRBV29-1|TRBD2|-|TRBJ2-6
CSVEDPAGGSGANVLTF
TGCAGCGTTGAAGATCCAGCGGGGGGATCCGGGGCCAACGTCCTGACTTTC
>TRBV12-5|TRBD1|-|TRBJ2-1
CASAMTWDRARNEQFF
TGTGCTAGTGCCATGACCTGGGACAGGGCCCGCAATGAGCAGTTCTTC
>TRBV7-9|-|-|TRBJ2-7
CASSFWGRGGSYEQYF
TGTGCCAGCAGCTTCTGGGGCCGAGGAGGGTCCTACGAGCAGTACTTC
>TRBV7-9|-|few|TRBJ1-1
CASSLWGLMNTEAFF
TGTGCCAGCAGCCTATGGGGACTGATGAACACTGAAGCTTTCTTT
>TRBV2|-|-|TRBJ2-5
CASSEALPKETQYF
TGTGCCAGCAGTGAAGCGCTTCCTAAAGAGACCCAGTACTTC
>TRBV9|TRBD1|-|TRBJ1-2
CASSVGQGVVGYTF
TGTGCCAGCAGCGTTGGACAGGGGGTGGTTGGCTACACCTTC